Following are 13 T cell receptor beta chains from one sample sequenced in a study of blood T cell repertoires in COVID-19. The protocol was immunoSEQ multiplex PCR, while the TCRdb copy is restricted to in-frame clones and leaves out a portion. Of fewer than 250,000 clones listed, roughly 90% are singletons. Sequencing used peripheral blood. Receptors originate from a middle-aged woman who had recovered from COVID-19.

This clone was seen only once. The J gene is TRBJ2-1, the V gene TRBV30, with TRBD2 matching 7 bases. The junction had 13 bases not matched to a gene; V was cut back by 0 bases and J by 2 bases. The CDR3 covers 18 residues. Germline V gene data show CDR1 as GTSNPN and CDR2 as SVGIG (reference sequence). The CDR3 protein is CAWSVDFSGGGAYNEQFF. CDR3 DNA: TGTGCCTGGAGTGTAGATTTTAGCGGCGGGGGAGCCTACAATGAGCAGTTCTTC.

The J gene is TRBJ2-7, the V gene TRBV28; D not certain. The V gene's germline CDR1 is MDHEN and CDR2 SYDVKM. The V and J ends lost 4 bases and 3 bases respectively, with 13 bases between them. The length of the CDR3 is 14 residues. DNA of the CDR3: TGTGCCAGCAGTTCGCCTAGTTTACGCTACGAGCAGTACTTC. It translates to CASSSPSLRYEQYF.

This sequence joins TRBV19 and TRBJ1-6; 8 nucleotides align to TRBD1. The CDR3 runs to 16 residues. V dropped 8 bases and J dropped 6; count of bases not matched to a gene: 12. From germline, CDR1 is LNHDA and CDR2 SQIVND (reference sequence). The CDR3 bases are TGTGCCAGTTCGCGAACAGGGGGGCCCTCTAATTCACCCCTCCACTTT. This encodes CASSRTGGPSNSPLHF.

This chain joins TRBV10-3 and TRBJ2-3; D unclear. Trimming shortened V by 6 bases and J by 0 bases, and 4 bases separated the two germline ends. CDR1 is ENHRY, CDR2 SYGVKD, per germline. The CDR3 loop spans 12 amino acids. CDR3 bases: TGTGCCATCAGCTCTAGCACAGATACGCAGTATTTT. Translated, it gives CAISSSTDTQYF.

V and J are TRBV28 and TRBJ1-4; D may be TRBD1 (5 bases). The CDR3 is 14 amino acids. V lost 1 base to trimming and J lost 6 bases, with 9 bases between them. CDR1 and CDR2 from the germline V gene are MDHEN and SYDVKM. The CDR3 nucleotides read TGTGCCAGCAGTTTATCGGGGGGGTATGAAAAACTGTTTTTT. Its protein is CASSLSGGYEKLFF. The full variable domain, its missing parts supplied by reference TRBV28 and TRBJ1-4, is DVKVTQSSRYLVKRTGEKVFLECVQDMDHENMFWYRQDPGLGLRLIYFSYDVKMKEKGDIPEGYSVSREKKERFSLILESASTNQTSMYLCASSLSGGYEKLFFGSGTQLSVL.

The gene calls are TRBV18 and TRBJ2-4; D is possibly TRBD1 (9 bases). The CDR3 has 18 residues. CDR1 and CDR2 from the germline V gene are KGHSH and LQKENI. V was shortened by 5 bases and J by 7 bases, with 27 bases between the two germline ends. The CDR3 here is CASSYNTYRGQRGNIQYF. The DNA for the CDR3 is TGTGCCAGCTCATACAACACTTACAGGGGGCAGCGGGGGAACATTCAGTACTTC.

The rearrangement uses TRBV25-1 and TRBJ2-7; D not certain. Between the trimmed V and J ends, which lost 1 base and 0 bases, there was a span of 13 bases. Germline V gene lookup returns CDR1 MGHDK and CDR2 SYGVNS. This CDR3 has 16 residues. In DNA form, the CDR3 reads TGTGCCAGCAGTGAATCGGGTGGGTACACCTCCTACGAGCAGTACTTC. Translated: CASSESGGYTSYEQYF.

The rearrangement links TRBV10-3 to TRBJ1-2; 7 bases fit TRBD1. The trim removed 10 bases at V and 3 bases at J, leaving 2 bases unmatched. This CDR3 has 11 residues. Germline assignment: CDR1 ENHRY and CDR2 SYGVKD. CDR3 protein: CATGTDYGYTF. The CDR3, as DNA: TGTGCCACTGGGACAGACTATGGCTACACCTTC.

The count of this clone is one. The CDR3 bases are TGTGCCAGCAGTGCCAACCTAGCGGAGAGGGGAGATACGCAGTATTTT. It encodes CASSANLAERGDTQYF. The rearrangement links TRBV6-1 to TRBJ2-3, with 7 bases aligning to TRBD2. The germline V gene has CDR1 MNHNS and CDR2 SASEGT. The CDR3 totals 16 residues. J lost 5 bases, V lost 4 bases, and 12 bases had no gene match.

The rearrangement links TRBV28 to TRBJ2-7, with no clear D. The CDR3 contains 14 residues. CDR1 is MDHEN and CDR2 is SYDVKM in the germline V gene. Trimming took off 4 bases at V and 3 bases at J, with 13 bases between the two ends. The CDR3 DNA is TGTGCCAGCAGTTCCCCTCAAACTGACTACGAGCAGTACTTC. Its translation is CASSSPQTDYEQYF.

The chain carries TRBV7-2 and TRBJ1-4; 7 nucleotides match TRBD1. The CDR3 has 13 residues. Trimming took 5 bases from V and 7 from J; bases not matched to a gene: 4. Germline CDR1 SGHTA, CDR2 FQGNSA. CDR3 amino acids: CASSRQGSEKLFF. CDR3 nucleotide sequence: TGTGCCAGCAGCCGACAGGGTAGTGAAAAACTGTTTTTT. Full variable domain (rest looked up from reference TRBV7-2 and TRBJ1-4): GAGVSQSPSNKVTEKGKDVELRCDPISGHTALYWYRQSLGQGLEFLIYFQGNSAPDKSGLPSDRFSAERTGGSVSTLTIQRTQQEDSAVYLCASSRQGSEKLFFGSGTQLSVL.

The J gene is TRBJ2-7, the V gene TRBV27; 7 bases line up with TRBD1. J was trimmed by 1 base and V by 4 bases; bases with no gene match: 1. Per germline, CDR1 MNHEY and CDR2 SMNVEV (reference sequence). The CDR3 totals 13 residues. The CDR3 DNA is TGTGCCAGCAGTTGGGGACAGTCCTACGAGCAGTACTTC. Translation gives CASSWGQSYEQYF.

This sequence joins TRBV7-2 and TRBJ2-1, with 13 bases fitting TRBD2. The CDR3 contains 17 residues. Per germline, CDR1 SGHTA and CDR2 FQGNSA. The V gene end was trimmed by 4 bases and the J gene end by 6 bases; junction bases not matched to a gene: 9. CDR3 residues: CASSSRTSGGLSNEQFF. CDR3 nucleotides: TGTGCCAGCAGCTCTCGGACTAGCGGGGGCCTTAGCAATGAGCAGTTCTTC.